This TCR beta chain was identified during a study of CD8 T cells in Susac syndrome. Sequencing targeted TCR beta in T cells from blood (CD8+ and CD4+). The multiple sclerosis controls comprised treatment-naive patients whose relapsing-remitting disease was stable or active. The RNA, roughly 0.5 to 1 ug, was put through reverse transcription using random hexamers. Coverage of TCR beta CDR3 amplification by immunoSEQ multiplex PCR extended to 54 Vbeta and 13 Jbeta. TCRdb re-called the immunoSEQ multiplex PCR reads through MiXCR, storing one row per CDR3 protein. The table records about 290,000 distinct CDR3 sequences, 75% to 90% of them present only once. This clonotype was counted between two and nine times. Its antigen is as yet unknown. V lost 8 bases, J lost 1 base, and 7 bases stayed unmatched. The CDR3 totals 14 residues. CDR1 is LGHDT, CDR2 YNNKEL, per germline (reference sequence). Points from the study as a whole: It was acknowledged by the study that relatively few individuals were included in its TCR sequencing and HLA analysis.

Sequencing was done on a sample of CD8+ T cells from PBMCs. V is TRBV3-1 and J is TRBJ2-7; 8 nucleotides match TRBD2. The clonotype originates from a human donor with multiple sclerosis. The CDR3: CASSPSSGSYEQYF. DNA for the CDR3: TGTGCCAGCTCACCGTCTAGCGGGTCCTACGAGCAGTACTTC.